This T cell receptor beta chain was recovered during a study of blood T cell repertoires in COVID-19. Overall study: The study drew acute and convalescent COVID-19 samples from the United States, Italy and Spain.

The CDR3 is 14 amino acids. Looked up from germline, CDR1 is SNHLY and CDR2 is FYNNEI. Trimming stripped 8 bases from V and 3 bases from J, with 13 bases between. TCRdb keeps only in-frame clones here, not all; method: immunoSEQ multiplex PCR. The sample carries about 280,000 clones, 88% recorded once. All enrollees were about 18 to 89 years old and from about 24 US areas. Grouping used clinical history reported by participants in a survey and questionnaire. The rearrangement uses TRBV2 and TRBJ1-4; D is unclear. The sequencing sample was made of PBMCs or T cells enriched from blood (not recorded which). This TCR came from a woman aged 25 to 39 who had recovered from COVID-19. The CDR3 DNA reads as TGTGCCAGCGTCCGCGAGGCCTCTAATGAAAAACTGTTTTTT. Translating gives CASVREASNEKLFF.